These T cell receptor beta chains were read from a single sample in a study of identical twins. TCRdb redid the calling of the 5' RACE reads with MiXCR, one entry per CDR3 protein. The sample records 200,000 to 250,000 distinct CDR3 sequences, 11% to 15% being singletons. The sequencing input was memory (CD45RO+) T cells sorted from blood. The source of these receptors is a woman in her late teens or twenties in good health. The conserved cysteine and the conserved F or W are not part of the CDR3 here.

J gene	V gene	CDR3 protein
TRBJ2-5	TRBV20-1	SGPGETQY
TRBJ2-1	TRBV6-5	ASSYGGASYNEQF
TRBJ2-5	TRBV20-1	SASRLETQY
TRBJ1-1	TRBV12-3/TRBV12-4	ASRFGTANTEAF
TRBJ2-3	TRBV5-5	ASSLASGRYTDTQY
TRBJ2-1	TRBV9	ASSVEGLAINEQF
TRBJ2-7	TRBV3-1	ASSQAGQGVHEQY
TRBJ1-1	TRBV5-1	ASSFKTDTEAF
TRBJ2-1	TRBV4-3	ASSHPGSSYNEQF
TRBJ2-1	TRBV9	ASSTRSLASLGEQF
TRBJ2-3	TRBV2	ASSGWDYPADTQY
TRBJ2-3	TRBV3-1	ASSREGAQSTDTQY
TRBJ1-6	TRBV15	ATSREPGSYSPLH
TRBJ2-7	TRBV5-5	ASRVLGSSYEQY
TRBJ2-5	TRBV5-1	ASSPMAGLTETQY
TRBJ1-1	TRBV9	ASSGGTGDTEAF
TRBJ2-1	TRBV20-1	SAAFRTGPNEQF
TRBJ2-7	TRBV5-1	ASSLGTALYEQY
TRBJ2-5	TRBV7-2	ASSLMGSGAKETQY
TRBJ1-2	TRBV5-1	ASSRPDGTGYGYT
TRBJ1-2	TRBV7-3	ASSLSPDLGYT
TRBJ2-3	TRBV27	ATSEGTDTQY
TRBJ2-7	TRBV20-1	SASGGFGGGTYEQY
TRBJ2-7	TRBV7-3	ASSLMQGASYEQY
TRBJ2-7	TRBV6-2/TRBV6-3	ASILDGNPREQY
TRBJ2-1	TRBV14	ASSQDAGQGRWNEQF
TRBJ2-1	TRBV12-3/TRBV12-4	ASLKAGGPNEQF
TRBJ2-5	TRBV20-1	SARFSQETQY
TRBJ2-2	TRBV2	ASGRDNTGELF
TRBJ1-4	TRBV11-2	ASSLFNGKIEKLF
TRBJ2-7	TRBV2	ASSFERVSSYEQY
TRBJ1-1	TRBV29-1	SVNRYTEAF
TRBJ2-7	TRBV11-2	ASSRGTSYEQY
TRBJ1-2	TRBV29-1	SVEEVLGGYT
TRBJ2-4	TRBV19	ASSETGGGNIQY
TRBJ2-1	TRBV27	ASSLSPPYNEQF